Listed below are T cell receptor beta chains from one sample, sequenced in a study of TIL therapy for anti-PD-1-resistant metastatic lung cancer. Produced via immunoSEQ multiplex PCR; TCRdb's table is partial and in-frame only. The repertoire has about 32,000 clones, 74% of them found once; the top ten carry 2.5% to 3%. This material consisted of blood, taken at baseline. The receptors shown here come from a woman between 30 and 85 years old with non-small cell lung cancer. The CDR3 runs from the conserved cysteine through the conserved F or W. Each record gives: J gene, CDR3 length, V gene, clone size, D gene, CDR3 protein, CDR3 DNA. D genes are given only for firm matches. Expanded clones are given a class, and other clones once, few, many or no size at all.

TRBJ1-1,12,TRBV5-4,few,-,CASSFQGTEAFF,TGTGCCAGCAGCTTTCAGGGAACTGAAGCTTTCTTT
TRBJ2-7,13,TRBV6-5,-,-,CASRGSVSYEQYF,TGTGCCAGCAGGGGTAGCGTTTCGTACGAGCAGTACTTC
TRBJ2-1,17,TRBV7-9,-,-,CASSLKSIGQIRNEQFF,TGTGCCAGCAGCTTAAAGAGTATAGGGCAGATTCGGAATGAGCAGTTCTTC
TRBJ2-1,11,TRBV29-1,-,-,CSAGANNEQFF,TGCAGTGCAGGGGCTAACAATGAGCAGTTCTTC
TRBJ2-5,15,TRBV15,once,-,CATSRVRLREETQYF,TGTGCCACCAGCAGAGTACGCCTAAGGGAGGAGACCCAGTACTTC
TRBJ1-4,15,TRBV7-8,-,-,CASSLAEATNEKLFF,TGTGCCAGCAGCTTAGCGGAGGCAACTAATGAAAAACTGTTTTTT
TRBJ2-5,12,TRBV7-9,few,-,CASSPESETQYF,TGTGCCAGCAGCCCAGAGTCGGAGACCCAGTACTTC
TRBJ2-7,14,TRBV13,-,TRBD1,CASRLRGGNYEQYF,TGTGCCAGCAGGCTCAGAGGGGGCAACTACGAGCAGTACTTC
TRBJ2-7,13,TRBV5-4,-,-,CASSFSVAYEQYF,TGTGCCAGCAGCTTCTCTGTCGCCTACGAGCAGTACTTC
TRBJ2-3,11,TRBV5-4,-,-,CASSLHDTQYF,TGTGCCAGCAGCTTGCACGATACGCAGTATTTT
TRBJ2-7,12,TRBV5-6,-,-,CASSLPSYEQYF,TGTGCCAGCAGCTTGCCTTCCTACGAGCAGTACTTC
TRBJ2-6,17,TRBV19,-,TRBD1,CASSFRDRGAGANVLTF,TGTGCCAGTAGTTTCCGGGACAGGGGTGCTGGGGCCAACGTCCTGACTTTC
TRBJ2-1,17,TRBV10-3,-,-,CAISDPRGTLYYNEQFF,TGTGCCATCAGTGACCCCCGCGGTACCCTTTACTACAATGAGCAGTTCTTC
TRBJ2-3,12,TRBV11-2,-,-,CASSFDGNTQYF,TGTGCCAGCAGCTTCGACGGGAATACGCAGTATTTT
TRBJ1-2,12,TRBV12-5,-,-,CASGFPNYGYTF,TGTGCTAGTGGTTTCCCGAATTATGGCTACACCTTC
TRBJ2-3,11,TRBV11-3,-,-,CAVPPTDTQYF,TGTGCCGTCCCGCCCACAGATACGCAGTATTTT
TRBJ1-2,13,TRBV5-4,medium-sized,-,CASSDRTNYGYTF,TGTGCCAGCAGCGATAGGACTAACTATGGCTACACCTTC
TRBJ2-1,12,TRBV7-2,-,-,CASSIPLNEQFF,TGTGCCAGCAGCATTCCCCTTAATGAGCAGTTCTTC
TRBJ1-1,14,TRBV11-2,-,-,CASSRPLKATEAFF,TGTGCCAGCAGCCGGCCTTTAAAGGCGACTGAAGCTTTCTTT
TRBJ2-1,16,TRBV5-1,-,TRBD2,CASSFASGLAGNEQFF,TGCGCCAGCAGCTTCGCCTCTGGACTAGCGGGAAATGAGCAGTTCTTC
TRBJ1-2,14,TRBV5-4,-,-,CASSGSDRRGGYTF,TGTGCCAGCAGCGGCAGCGACAGGAGGGGTGGCTACACCTTC
TRBJ1-2,13,TRBV11-2,few,-,CASSLVPTNGYTF,TGTGCCAGCAGCTTAGTGCCGACAAATGGCTACACCTTC
TRBJ2-5,15,TRBV25-1,-,-,CASSEFRGAEETQYF,TGTGCCAGCAGTGAATTTCGGGGTGCGGAAGAGACCCAGTACTTC
TRBJ2-5,12,TRBV2,-,-,CASGLSVETQYF,TGTGCCAGCGGGCTCAGCGTGGAGACCCAGTACTTC
TRBJ1-6,14,TRBV27,-,TRBD1,CASSGGTGYSPLHF,TGTGCCAGCTCGGGAGGGACAGGGTATTCACCCCTCCACTTT
TRBJ2-5,15,TRBV5-1,few,TRBD1,CASAGTGLPQETQYF,TGCGCCAGCGCGGGGACAGGGCTTCCGCAAGAGACCCAGTACTTC
TRBJ2-3,15,TRBV6-1,few,-,CATHSDLKSKDTQYF,TGTGCCACCCACAGTGATCTCAAGTCTAAAGATACGCAGTATTTT
TRBJ1-5,13,TRBV15,-,-,CATNQGFNQPQHF,TGTGCCACCAACCAGGGGTTCAATCAGCCCCAGCATTTT
TRBJ1-2,15,TRBV19,-,-,CASSRPVGGFTGYTF,TGTGCCAGTAGCCGCCCCGTAGGGGGTTTTACCGGCTACACCTTC
TRBJ2-7,16,TRBV11-2,-,-,CASSSDSAGWSYEQYF,TGTGCCAGCAGCTCCGACTCCGCTGGGTGGTCCTACGAGCAGTACTTC
TRBJ2-1,15,TRBV6-4,-,-,CASSDSIGGGNEQFF,TGTGCCAGCAGTGACTCGATAGGTGGGGGCAATGAGCAGTTCTTC
TRBJ1-3,13,TRBV6-1,-,TRBD1,CASSTGGWNTIYF,TGTGCCAGCAGTACAGGGGGCTGGAACACCATATATTTT
TRBJ2-7,12,TRBV5-1,-,-,CASGPDSYEQYF,TGCGCCAGCGGACCGGACAGCTACGAGCAGTACTTC
TRBJ2-7,12,TRBV5-1,-,-,CASSLEAYEQYF,TGCGCCAGCAGCTTGGAGGCCTACGAGCAGTACTTC
TRBJ2-7,15,TRBV18,few,TRBD2,CASSPRSGAGYEQYF,TGTGCCAGCTCACCACGTAGCGGGGCGGGCTACGAGCAGTACTTC
TRBJ2-1,14,TRBV7-9,-,-,CASSYSGSYNEQFF,TGTGCCAGCAGCTACTCGGGCTCCTACAATGAGCAGTTCTTC
TRBJ1-2,13,TRBV7-2,few,-,CASSLGTREKWTF,TGTGCCAGCAGTTTAGGGACAAGGGAAAAATGGACCTTC
TRBJ2-7,14,TRBV5-4,-,TRBD2,CASTLGLAGHEQYF,TGTGCCAGCACCCTCGGACTAGCGGGACACGAGCAGTACTTC
TRBJ2-1,16,TRBV5-6,-,-,CASSLTLAPIGNEQFF,TGTGCCAGCAGCCTGACCCTAGCGCCGATAGGCAATGAGCAGTTCTTC